This T cell receptor (beta chain) derives from a study of graft-versus-host responses after intestinal transplantation. Overall study context: The recipients all started with anti-thymocyte globulin induction and then took tacrolimus and steroids for 3 to 4 years.

Produced via immunoSEQ multiplex PCR; TCRdb's table is partial and in-frame only. The sample includes around 21,000 clones, 44% of them seen just once. Germline V lookup: CDR1 MDHEN, CDR2 SYDVKM. The CDR3 runs to 13 residues. Trimming removed 9 bases from V and 6 bases from J, with 18 bases in between. Researchers placed 200,000 CFSE-labeled responder cells in culture with 200,000 irradiated, violet-dye-labeled stimulator cells. General observations from the study: Elevated graft-versus-host to host-versus-graft clonal ratios in allografts were recorded for patients with graft-donor T cell macrochimerism.

V usage is TRBV28 and J usage is TRBJ2-7; D might be TRBD1 or TRBD2, each matching 7 bases. This sequence originates from a human patient who was an organ donor for intestinal transplantation. The sample consisted of alloreactive CD8+ T cells from a mixed lymphocyte reaction culture, taken before transplantation. The subset was: CFSE-low proliferating T cells sorted from roughly 6-day pre-transplant mixed lymphocyte reaction (GvH or HvG direction). The CDR3 DNA reads as TGTGCCAGTGCGCCAGGGGGGGGTCTCGAGCAGTACTTC. Protein product: CASAPGGGLEQYF.